Listed here is a single TCR beta chain. Its target antigen remains unknown. No much larger clonotype is one base removed from it; base qualities were not supplied. The data originate from a study of CD4 T cells in relation to SARS-CoV-2 and coronaviruses (dated by TCRdb to the early 2020s). General notes on the study: In the ViraFEST assay, PBMCs were cultured with antigen for less than eleven days, after which TCR beta CDR3s were sequenced to identify clonal expansions specific to the antigen. The negative reference condition was either a culture with an HIV-1 Nef peptide pool or a culture with no peptide. HLA restriction was mapped for shared crossreactive spike epitopes using patient-derived lymphoblastoid cell lines. At the level of individual TCR clonotypes, the study evaluated whether memory CD4+ T cells crossreact between the spike proteins of SARS-CoV-2 and those of common cold coronaviruses. The Adaptive Biotechnologies TCR-sequencing kit was used for samples from three pre-COVID donors and for the naive versus memory experiments, whereas the other data were Illumina-based. For other donors in the study, expansion assays were sequenced with a different, Illumina-based TCR-beta assay.

From the cysteine through the phenylalanine, the CDR3 covers 12 amino acids. The CDR3 DNA has 36 bases and is translated from base 1. According to the germline V gene, CDR1 reads MGHRA and CDR2 reads YSYEKL. V lost 6 bases and J lost 6 bases; the stretch between them is 9 bases long. CD4+ T cells from unexposed donors were collected before the COVID-19 pandemic (2011-2018). Following 10 days of culture, the EasySep CD4+ T cell isolation kit was used to isolate CD4+ T cells. As far as cell numbers permitted, CD4+ T cells from unexposed donors were tested for reactivity against SARS-CoV-2 S and N as well as four spike pools from common cold coronaviruses. Each well received two million PBMCs, cultured in IMDM supplemented with approximately 5% human AB serum and approximately 9.7 IU/ml IL-2. Half of the culture medium was replaced with fresh IL-2-containing medium on days 3 and 7. In general, every peptide culture condition was set up in three replicate wells. The leukapheresis product for the unexposed donors was obtained through commercial purchase. Ficoll-Paque PLUS gradient centrifugation was used to isolate PBMCs from either whole blood or leukapheresis product. PBMCs were either used fresh in the expansion assay or cryopreserved at -140 degrees C. The QIAamp Micro DNA Kit was used to extract genomic DNA from the CD4+ T cells.

General conclusions and limits of the study: Because no donor provided both pre-pandemic and post-infection samples, tracing the source of pre-existing responses was limited. Significantly weaker SARS-CoV-2-driven expansion was shown by crossreactive clones than by monoreactive clones, consistent with antigenic imprinting. Memory CD4+ clonotypes crossrecognizing SARS-CoV-2 and at least one common cold coronavirus spike were found in 60% to 70% of donors. Crossreactivity analysis centred on spike protein, so crossreactivity against other viral proteins was not assessed. The study was limited by small numbers of patients and tested TCRs.

The library was built by means of the immunoSEQ multiplex PCR assay. From the authors' description of their analysis: During preprocessing, nonproductive sequences were removed, along with CDR3s that did not begin with C, did not end with F or W, or were shorter than 7 amino acids. Antigen-specific clonotypes were called with the MANAFEST web app, based on expansion relative to reference and other culture wells. To be counted as positive, a clone had to show significant expansion compared with the reference culture, at an FDR below 0.05, in 2 of 3 replicate wells. A further requirement for positive clones was significant expansion compared with all other tandem wells, along with an odds ratio above 5. CDR3 homology was quantified as pairwise Levenshtein distance, calculated with the stringdist R package after three terminal residues were trimmed from each end. Not all clones reach the TCRdb copy of this immuneACCESS table, which keeps in-frame sequences only. Checked studies attribute under half of the gap to unresolved V genes and leave the rest unexplained. V and J calls and clone size are as listed in that table; D and trimming were resolved from the DNA. The sample table lists roughly 20,000 clones, about 69% of them with a count of one. Jointly, the top ten make up approximately 10% of the sample.

Sequencing input: CD4+ T cells from PBMCs, cultured in vitro. The clonotype was recovered from a human donor in good health. This chain joins TRBV4-1 to TRBJ2-1; too little of a D gene remains to name it. At the DNA level, the sequence is TGCGCCAGCAGGCATATAGGCAATGAGCAGTTCTTC. Translated, this is CASRHIGNEQFF.